The T cell receptor beta chain under discussion was sequenced for a study of beta chain features in type 1 diabetes. About the research overall: Examined across all samples were about 110,000,000 sorted cells. Study observations and caveats: Within each of all four CD4+ subsets, Type 1 diabetes patients had TCRB CDR3s that were moderately but significantly shorter.

Naive, central memory, regulatory and stem cell-like memory cells within the CD4+ compartment were sorted using CD45RO/CCR7/CD25/CD127/CD95/CD27. CDR1 and CDR2 from the germline V gene are SGHAT and FQNNGV. The CDR3 consists of 14 residues. The V gene lost 3 bases and the J gene lost 6 bases, with 12 bases spanning the gap. Turning to this clone: Its antigen remains unknown.

The authors reverse transcribed all of the isolated RNA, so sequencing captured expressed TCRB transcripts. A few million reads were obtained on average from naive, central memory and regulatory T cell samples. Produced via immunoSEQ multiplex PCR; TCRdb's table is partial and in-frame only. The data hold hundreds of thousands of clones, with around 15% observed a single time. The genes are TRBV11-2 and TRBJ2-1; no clear D. This receptor was identified in a man between 18 and 29 years old in good health. Source material: naive CD4+ T cells from blood. CDR3 region: CASSLNGLFNEQFF. DNA of the CDR3: TGTGCCAGCAGCTTGAACGGTCTATTCAATGAGCAGTTCTTC.